Presented here are 15 T cell receptor delta chains from one specimen sequenced in a study of γδ T cells in repeated Plasmodium falciparum infection. Bulk repertoires came from Vgamma9/Vdelta2+ or Vdelta2-negative gammadelta T cells flow-sorted from PBMC. TCRdb reprocessed the multiplex PCR reads through CATT. The sample holds tens of thousands of delta-chain clones, over 1.1% seen once. The sample was gamma-delta T cells from blood. These receptors were collected from a pool of human donors (malaria-infected and uninfected, not separated).

In its sample, this clone was seen a few times. TCRdb assigns this DNA the protein of a much larger clone, which departs from its translation at residues 13 and 14; this likely reflects a read error, and the protein shown comes from translating the DNA. For the CDR3, the DNA is TGTGCCTGTGACCCCGTAAAAGGACCATTCCCGCGTGCTAGGCGGAAGGAGGTCGATAAACTCATCTTT. Protein product: CACDPVKGPFPRARRKEVDKLIF. The chain employs TRDV2 and TRDJ1; D is ambiguous. The V and J ends lost 3 bases and 4 bases respectively, with 41 bases between them. Germline values: CDR1 GEAIGNYY, CDR2 EKD. The CDR3 length is 23 residues.

This clone was picked up many times. Other DNA sequences in the same sample also yield this CDR3. The chain combines TRDV1 with TRDJ1; D gene unclear. The CDR3 has 12 residues. CDR1 and CDR2 (germline): TSWWSYY, QGS. V was clipped by 1 base and J by 3 bases, with 3 bases between them. DNA of the CDR3: TGTGCTCTTGGGGAACCCTCCGATAAACTCATCTTT. Amino acids: CALGEPSDKLIF.

This clone was recorded a few times. This DNA translates differently at residue 4 from the TCRdb protein, which is that of a much larger clone; a read error is likely, and the protein shown is the DNA's own translation. The J gene is TRDJ1, the V gene TRDV1; no clear D gene. Here the J gene was assigned by germline matching of the DNA, as TCRdb has none. CDR1 is TSWWSYY and CDR2 is QGS in the germline V gene. The CDR3 length is 15 residues. Between the trimmed V and J ends, which lost 8 bases and 0 bases, there was a span of 16 bases. CDR3 in amino acids: CALSRAGPYTDKLIF. CDR3 coding DNA: TGTGCTCTTAGTCGCGCCGGCCCGTACACCGATAAACTCATCTTT.

At least ten counts were recorded for this clone. This specimen includes other DNA sequences encoding the same CDR3. The chain has TRDV1 and TRDJ1, with D tentatively TRDD2 (6 bases). The ends were cut back, 1 base at V and 0 bases at J, with 24 bases in the middle. This CDR3 contains 20 residues. Germline-derived CDR1 and CDR2 are TSWWSYY and QGS. The CDR3 DNA is TGTGCTCTTGGGGAACGTCCAGTCCTACTAGGGGACCCGTACACCGATAAACTCATCTTT. It translates to CALGERPVLLGDPYTDKLIF.

A word on this clone: The protein given by TCRdb reflects a much larger clone and differs at residue 14 from this DNA's translation, likely from a read error; the protein shown is the DNA's translation. The chain has TRDV1 and TRDJ1; 7 bases are a match to TRDD3. The J gene, left out of TCRdb, was set here by checking the DNA against germline. CDR1 TSWWSYY and CDR2 QGS come from the germline V gene. The trim removed 4 bases at V and 0 bases at J, leaving 23 bases unmatched. The CDR3 contains 21 residues. The CDR3 here is CALGGFGYLRGLGLYTDKLIF. The CDR3 bases are TGTGCTCTTGGGGGGTTTGGCTACCTAAGGGGACTGGGGCTGTACACCGATAAACTCATCTTT.

As to this clone: TCRdb's entry gives the protein of a much larger clone, which mismatches this DNA's translation at residue 7, likely from a read error; the protein reported here is translated from the DNA. This rearrangement joins TRDV1 to TRDJ1; TRDD3 aligns across 13 bases. The J gene was not available in TCRdb and was assigned here by matching the DNA to germline segments. After removal of 2 bases from V and 4 bases from J, the junction contained 13 bases not matched to a gene. CDR3 length: 19 amino acids. CDR1 is TSWWSYY and CDR2 is QGS in the germline V gene. CDR3 nucleotides: TGTGCTCTTGGGGAAGGTTCTACTGGGGGATACGAGGATATCGATAAACTCATCTTT. Encoded protein: CALGEGSTGGYEDIDKLIF.

This clone turned up a few times. A much more abundant neighbour one base away suggests this may be a read error. The V call is TRDV1, the J call TRDJ1; unclear D gene. Assignment of the J gene here rests on matching the DNA to germline, because TCRdb gives none. This CDR3 spans 18 amino acids. Trimming shortened V by 0 bases and J by 1 base, and 18 bases separated the two germline ends. Per the germline V gene, CDR1 is TSWWSYY and CDR2 is QGS. The CDR3 reads CALGELVLRLRLTDKLIF. Here the CDR3 DNA reads TGTGCTCTTGGGGAACTAGTACTCCGTCTAAGGCTCACCGATAAACTCATCTTT.

This clone was observed a few times. This likely stems from a read error, as it lies one base from a far larger clone. This CDR3 is also generated by other DNA sequences in the sample. The rearrangement joins TRDV2 to TRDJ1; 8 nucleotides agree with TRDD3. V shed 0 bases, J shed 2 bases, and the junction held 16 bases outside the gene matches. The CDR3 covers 19 residues. Germline CDR1 reads GEAIGNYY; CDR2 reads EKD. CDR3 protein: CACDTLGLGENVWTDKLIF. The DNA of the CDR3 is TGTGCCTGTGACACCCTAGGGCTGGGGGAGAACGTTTGGACCGATAAACTCATCTTT.

This clone has a handful of counts. Since a far larger clone is one base different, this is likely a read error. This sample also contains other DNA sequences that code for the same CDR3. This chain joins TRDV1 and TRDJ1; possibly TRDD3 for D (7 bases). The V end lost 1 base, the J end lost 3 bases, and 27 bases lay between the germline ends. This CDR3 is built from 20 residues. Germline CDR1 reads TSWWSYY; CDR2 reads QGS. The CDR3 spells CALGEQALPRNWGIADKLIF. In DNA form, the CDR3 reads TGTGCTCTTGGGGAACAGGCCCTTCCGCGAAACTGGGGAATAGCCGATAAACTCATCTTT.

This clone was picked up a small number of times. TCRdb has a much larger clone's protein, which differs at residue 17 from the translation of this DNA, likely because of a read error; what is shown is the protein translated from the DNA. The V call is TRDV1, the J call TRDJ1; TRDD3 agrees at 10 bases. No J segment appears in TCRdb, so it was assigned here by matching the sequence to germline. The length of the CDR3 is 25 residues. The trim removed 4 bases at V and 4 bases at J, leaving 36 bases unmatched. Germline V gene data show CDR1 as TSWWSYY and CDR2 as QGS. The CDR3 here is CALGVQPFPVRVLGDQGQRVDKLIF. The CDR3, as DNA: TGTGCTCTTGGGGTCCAGCCGTTTCCAGTCCGAGTACTGGGGGATCAGGGCCAACGGGTCGATAAACTCATCTTT.

This clone was seen a handful of times. TCRdb's entry gives the protein of a much larger clone, which mismatches this DNA's translation at residue 15, likely from a read error; the protein reported here is translated from the DNA. J is TRDJ1 and V is TRDV1; TRDD3 agrees at 7 bases. The CDR3 is 17 amino acids. In germline, CDR1 is TSWWSYY, CDR2 QGS. The CDR3 nucleotides read TGTGCTCTTGGGCCTGCCTGGAAGGATACGTACACCGATAAACCCATCTTT. This sequence encodes CALGPAWKDTYTDKPIF.

With respect to this clone: This DNA translates differently at residue 8 from the TCRdb protein, which is that of a much larger clone; a read error is likely, and the protein shown is the DNA's own translation. The chain carries TRDV2 and TRDJ1; the match to TRDD3 covers 8 bases. The CDR3 has 17 residues. The germline V gene has CDR1 GEAIGNYY and CDR2 EKD. V was pared by 3 bases and J by 0 bases, with 11 bases of the junction left unmatched. The CDR3 loop is CACDSLLWDTYTDKLIF. CDR3 nucleotides: TGTGCCTGTGACTCATTACTGTGGGATACGTACACCGATAAACTCATCTTT.

About this clone itself: This sequence is one base from a far larger clone and is likely a read error. Other DNA sequences in the sample encode the same CDR3. The rearrangement joins TRDV1 to TRDJ1; D is perhaps TRDD3 (5 bases). The J gene was not available in TCRdb and was assigned here by matching the DNA to germline segments. This CDR3 is 18 amino acids long. Germline V gene sequence: CDR1 TSWWSYY, CDR2 QGS. The CDR3 protein is CALGERTFGPMYTDKLIF. The DNA of the CDR3 is TGCGCTCTTGGGGAACGTACGTTTGGACCGATGTACACCGATAAACTCATCTTT.

This clone was observed a few times. A far larger clone lies a single base away; this is likely a read error. Other DNA sequences in this sample translate to the same CDR3. The V gene reported is TRDV1; the J gene is uncalled; the D call in the table, TRDD3, was not verified against the DNA. CDR3 length: 23 amino acids. Germline-derived CDR1 and CDR2 are TSWWSYY and QGS. CDR3 region: CALGETPGALLLYWGILPDKLIF. Written as DNA, the CDR3 is TGTGCTCTTGGGGAGACGCCCGGGGCCTTGCTACTGTACTGGGGGATACTCCCCGATAAGCTCATCTTT.

Points on this clone: For this DNA, TCRdb reports the protein of a much larger clone, which diverges at residue 13, most likely from a read error; the protein presented here is translated directly from the DNA. V gene TRDV2 combines with J gene TRDJ1, with D possibly matching TRDD3 (5 bases). The J gene, left out of TCRdb, was set here by checking the DNA against germline. This CDR3 comprises 19 residues. Germline V CDR1 and CDR2: GEAIGNYY, EKD. The ends were cut back, 3 bases at V and 0 bases at J, with 25 bases in the middle. CDR3 sequence: CACDRLGATRDTDTDKLIF. In nucleotides, the CDR3 is TGTGCCTGTGACCGCCTCGGGGCAACACGCGATACAGACACCGATAAACTCATCTTT.